Below are 21 T cell receptor beta chains sequenced from a single sample in a study of cytomegalovirus exposure and HLA in healthy donors (dated by TCRdb to about 2017). The library was produced with the immunoSEQ multiplex PCR assay. The multiplex PCR relied on a mix of 60 forward primers for TCR Vbeta segments and 13 reverse primers for TCR Jbeta segments. TCRdb re-hosts the immuneACCESS table, in-frame sequences only. Its copies lack some clones; in the studies checked, an unresolved V gene accounts for under half of them, and the cause for the rest is not known. The sample table holds over 65,000 clones, of which 70% to 85% were seen once. The ten largest make up around 7% of the sample. The specimen was PBMCs. The receptors come from a middle-aged woman in good health and CMV-seronegative.

J is TRBJ2-7 and V is TRBV2; D possibly corresponds to TRBD1 (6 bases). The CDR3 is made up of 14 amino acids. Germline V gene sequence: CDR1 SNHLY, CDR2 FYNNEI. V lost 1 base and J 2 bases, leaving 9 bases between the germline ends. CDR3 nucleotides: TGTGCCAGCAGTGAAGAGGCAGGGGCCTACGAGCAGTACTTC. Translation gives CASSEEAGAYEQYF.

This chain connects TRBV5-1 to TRBJ2-1; 9 bases agree with TRBD2. CDR1 is SGHRS, CDR2 YFSETQ, per germline. There are 15 residues in the CDR3. The V and J ends lost 4 bases and 5 bases, in that order; junction bases with no gene match: 7. CDR3 nucleotide sequence: TGCGCCAGCAGCCGACTAGCGGCGACGAACAATGAGCAGTTCTTC. This encodes CASSRLAATNNEQFF. Complete variable domain (other parts from reference TRBV5-1 and TRBJ2-1): KAGVTQTPRYLIKTRGQQVTLSCSPISGHRSVSWYQQTPGQGLQFLFEYFSETQRNKGNFPGRFSGRQFSNSRSEMNVSTLELGDSALYLCASSRLAATNNEQFFGPGTRLTVL.

The J gene is TRBJ2-3, the V gene TRBV28; D unclear. The CDR3 covers 13 residues. Trimming took 5 bases from V and 1 from J, leaving 7 bases between them. Germline values: CDR1 MDHEN, CDR2 SYDVKM. The CDR3 here is CASSPPGTDTQYF. DNA for the CDR3: TGTGCCAGCAGTCCTCCGGGCACAGATACGCAGTATTTT.

The rearrangement uses TRBV7-9 and TRBJ1-1, with D unclear. Germline V gene data show CDR1 as SEHNR and CDR2 as FQNEAQ (reference sequence). V was pared by 5 bases and J by 1 base, with 14 bases between. The CDR3 is 15 amino acids. CDR3 loop: CASSPLDLENTEAFF. In DNA form, the CDR3 reads TGTGCCAGCAGCCCCCTGGACTTGGAGAACACTGAAGCTTTCTTT.

The V call is TRBV7-8, the J call TRBJ2-7; TRBD2 agrees at 7 bases. The CDR3 sequence is 16 residues long. Germline trimming cut 1 base from V and 10 bases from J; bases unmatched to any gene: 16. Germline assignment: CDR1 SGHVS and CDR2 FQNEAQ. In DNA form, the CDR3 reads TGTGCCAGCAGCTTAGGCGGGCTAGCGGCGGGCCTAGAACAGTACTTC. Encoded protein: CASSLGGLAAGLEQYF.

The table lists this clone with a count of one. V is TRBV13 and J is TRBJ2-1; 7 bases are shared with TRBD2. This CDR3 is 15 amino acids long. Germline V lookup: CDR1 PRHDT, CDR2 FYEKMQ (reference sequence). V lost 5 bases, J lost 7 bases, and 11 bases stayed unmatched. The CDR3 loop is CASSHRDYRINEQFF. CDR3 sequence (DNA): TGTGCCAGCAGCCACCGGGACTACCGGATAAATGAGCAGTTCTTC.

The CDR3 region has the DNA TGTGCCTGGAGTCGGACAGCCACCTCTGGAAACACCATATATTTT. Its protein is CAWSRTATSGNTIYF. The V and J genes are TRBV30 and TRBJ1-3, with D possibly TRBD1 on 6 matching bases. V was shortened by 2 bases and J by 0 bases, with 11 bases between the two germline ends. CDR3 length: 15 residues. Per germline, CDR1 GTSNPN and CDR2 SVGIG (reference sequence).

This chain links TRBV29-1 with TRBJ2-3; the match to TRBD2 covers 13 bases. The ends lost 2 bases at V and 6 bases at J; junction bases unmatched: 2. CDR1 and CDR2 from the germline V gene are SQVTM and ANQGSEA. CDR3 length: 14 residues. Here the CDR3 DNA reads TGCAGCGTTGAAACTAGCGGGAGGGCTGATACGCAGTATTTT. Encoded protein: CSVETSGRADTQYF.

This chain joins TRBV4-1 and TRBJ1-2; the D is unclear. Germline CDR1 reads MGHRA; CDR2 reads YSYEKL. The CDR3 contains 15 residues. Deletions cut 1 base from V and 2 bases from J, with 11 bases between. For the CDR3, the DNA is TGCGCCAGCAGCCAAGTCGGAGGCAGAAACTATGGCTACACCTTC. The encoded protein is CASSQVGGRNYGYTF.

The J gene is TRBJ1-2, the V gene TRBV4-1, with unresolved D. The ends were cut back, 2 bases at V and 8 bases at J, with 24 bases in the middle. Germline V gene lookup returns CDR1 MGHRA and CDR2 YSYEKL. The CDR3 contains 17 residues. The CDR3 DNA reads TGCGCCAGCAGCCAACAACAACCGAGGGAAGGCGGTTGGGGCTACACCTTC. It is translated as CASSQQQPREGGWGYTF.

V is TRBV27 and J is TRBJ2-7, with TRBD2 matching 12 bases. The germline gives CDR1 MNHEY, CDR2 SMNVEV (reference sequence). The trim removed 2 bases at V and 2 bases at J, leaving 10 bases unmatched. There are 18 residues in the CDR3. The CDR3 loop reads CASSLGNLAGGRTYEQYF. In DNA form, the CDR3 reads TGTGCCAGCAGTTTAGGGAACCTAGCGGGAGGGAGGACCTACGAGCAGTACTTC.

CDR3 region: CASSSTGGNQPQHF. In DNA, the CDR3 is TGTGCCAGCAGCTCAACAGGGGGCAATCAGCCCCAGCATTTT. The rearrangement links TRBV9 to TRBJ1-5, with 7 bases matching TRBD1. There are 14 residues in the CDR3. CDR1 SGDLS and CDR2 YYNGEE come from the germline V gene. Germline trimming cut 4 bases from V and 2 bases from J; bases unmatched to any gene: 3.

The J gene is TRBJ2-1, the V gene TRBV6-6; a possible D gene is TRBD2 (6 bases). CDR3 length equals 13 residues. V was cut by 0 bases and J by 9 bases, with 9 bases left in between. Germline V CDR1 and CDR2: MNHNY, SVGAGI (reference sequence). CDR3 DNA sequence: TGTGCCAGCAGTTACTCTTACGGGGGTGAGCAGTTCTTC. The encoded protein is CASSYSYGGEQFF.

The J gene is TRBJ2-7, the V gene TRBV4-3, with TRBD2 matching 8 bases. CDR1 LGHNA and CDR2 YSLEER come from the germline V gene. Losses at the gene ends were 0 bases for V and 5 bases for J; bases not matched to a gene: 6. The CDR3 contains 15 residues. DNA for the CDR3: TGCGCCAGCAGCCAAGAATTCCGGACTAGCCACGAGCAGTACTTC. This gives the protein CASSQEFRTSHEQYF.

V and J are TRBV4-1 and TRBJ1-2; D is undetermined. Germline V gene lookup returns CDR1 MGHRA and CDR2 YSYEKL. This CDR3 has 15 residues. Trimming removed 0 bases at V and 5 bases at J, with 13 bases between. CDR3: CASSQDPGAEYGYTF. DNA of the CDR3: TGCGCCAGCAGCCAAGATCCGGGTGCGGAGTATGGCTACACCTTC.

J is TRBJ1-2 and V is TRBV5-4; 8 bases align to TRBD1. The ends lost 0 bases at V and 4 bases at J; junction bases unmatched: 5. This CDR3 region has 15 residues. Germline lookup yields CDR1 SGHNT and CDR2 YYREEE (reference sequence). CDR3 nucleotide sequence: TGTGCCAGCAGCTTGGCAGGGGGCGTTTCCTATGGCTACACCTTC. Translation: CASSLAGGVSYGYTF.

The table lists this clone with a few counts. This chain connects TRBV14 to TRBJ1-1; 7 nucleotides align to TRBD1. This CDR3 spans 15 amino acids. Germline CDR1 SGHDN, CDR2 FVKESK. V trimming: 2 bases; J trimming: 4 bases; junction bases outside the gene matches: 7. This CDR3 reads CASSQNRGVSTEAFF. The CDR3 DNA is TGTGCCAGCAGCCAAAACAGGGGTGTGAGCACTGAAGCTTTCTTT.

The genes are TRBV19 and TRBJ1-4; no clear D. There are 14 residues in the CDR3. The V and J ends lost 8 bases and 0 bases respectively, with 10 bases between them. The germline CDR1 and CDR2 sequences are LNHDA and SQIVND (reference sequence). CDR3 region: CASHRLSTNEKLFF. DNA of the CDR3: TGTGCCAGTCATCGACTTTCAACTAATGAAAAACTGTTTTTT.

The CDR3: CASSLNEAIYGYTF. CDR3 nucleotides: TGTGCCAGCAGCTTGAATGAGGCGATCTATGGCTACACCTTC. V usage is TRBV5-6 and J usage is TRBJ1-2; unclear D gene. CDR1 is SGHDT, CDR2 YYEEEE, per germline. V gave up 1 base and J gave up 4 bases, with 11 bases separating them. The CDR3 is 14 amino acids.

In the case of this clone: One junction end does not reproduce the germline sequence, and a read error may be involved. Other DNA sequences from this sample encode an identical CDR3 as well. This chain joins TRBV4-3 and TRBJ1-1, with D tentatively TRBD1 (6 bases). CDR1 and CDR2 (germline): LGHNA, YSLEER. The CDR3 runs 17 residues. The CDR3 sequence: CASSQVRGGGRHTEAFF. CDR3 in DNA: TGCGCCAGCAGCCAAGTTAGGGGGGGCGGGCGCCACACTGAAGCCTTCTTT.

The chain combines TRBV27 with TRBJ1-2; D might be TRBD1 (5 bases). V lost 1 base to trimming and J lost 4 bases, with 13 bases between them. This CDR3 comprises 15 residues. CDR1 and CDR2 from the germline V gene are MNHEY and SMNVEV (reference sequence). The DNA of the CDR3 is TGTGCCAGCAGTTTATTGGCAGGGAATTCCTATGGCTACACCTTC. Encoded protein: CASSLLAGNSYGYTF.